This entry concerns a single T cell receptor (beta chain). The assay was immunoSEQ multiplex PCR, and TCRdb's table has in-frame clones only and misses some. The data hold 240,000 or so clones, with 80% to 90% observed a single time. This entry is derived from a study of blood T cell repertoires in COVID-19. The overall study: Acute and convalescent COVID-19 specimens originated in the United States, Italy and Spain. T cells, B-cell-depleted T cells, or PBMCs provided the cDNA or gDNA that served as material.

The CDR3 runs 13 residues. The V end lost 3 bases, the J end lost 5 bases, and 8 bases lay between the germline ends. Looked up from germline, CDR1 is LNHDA and CDR2 is SQIVND (reference sequence). The study drew participants aged about 18 to 95 years from 20 to 30 US areas. Each participant's cohort was designated according to participant-reported clinical history. Sequencing input: PBMCs or T cells enriched from blood (not recorded which). The genes are TRBV19 and TRBJ1-5, with D possibly matching TRBD1 (6 bases). The clonotype comes from a man in his fifties or sixties who had been exposed to COVID-19. The CDR3 protein is CASSIPGDQPQHF. In nucleotides, the CDR3 is TGTGCCAGTAGTATCCCAGGGGATCAGCCCCAGCATTTT.